This record concerns one T cell receptor (beta chain) sequence. Its matching antigen is unknown. This entry comes from a study of beta chain features in type 1 diabetes. As for the study in general: Nearly 110,000,000 sorted cells were examined across all samples. Study results and caveats: Any PCR bias toward short templates would affect both groups alike.

From germline, CDR1 is SGHDT and CDR2 YYEEEE. V shed 0 bases and J shed 5 bases, with 8 bases lying between them. The CDR3 sequence is 13 residues long. The investigators reverse transcribed all of the isolated RNA, so they sequenced expressed TCRB transcripts. Only in-frame clones appear in the TCRdb table, and some are missing; sequencing was by immunoSEQ multiplex PCR. The data show around 170,000 clones, 7% to 10% seen once. The chain couples TRBV5-6 to TRBJ2-5; D may be TRBD2 (6 bases). Sequenced input: central memory CD4+ T cells from blood. The source of this sequence is a woman younger than 30 in good health. This chain's CDR3 is CASSLGTTETQYF. CDR3 nucleotides: TGTGCCAGCAGCTTGGGGACTACGGAGACCCAGTACTTC.